This T cell receptor (beta chain) derives from a study of cytomegalovirus exposure and HLA in healthy donors. The PCR made use of 60 Vbeta and 13 Jbeta primers. Libraries were prepared by immunoSEQ multiplex PCR; TCRdb keeps only in-frame clonotypes and omits some of them. The sample records tens of thousands of clones, about 80% being singletons. The CDR3 length is 16 residues. Germline CDR1 is SGDLS and CDR2 is YYNGEE. V lost 4 bases and J lost 3; bases outside the gene matches: 9. Sequenced: PBMCs. The chain couples TRBV9 to TRBJ2-1; TRBD1 aligns across 8 bases. The TCR sequence derives from a male donor in good health and CMV-seronegative. CDR3 sequence (DNA): TGTGCCAGCAGCCTCTCCCCCGACAGGGGCTACAATGAGCAGTTCTTC. Encoded protein: CASSLSPDRGYNEQFF. The variable domain in full, completed from reference TRBV9 and TRBJ2-1, reads DSGVTQTPKHLITATGQRVTLRCSPRSGDLSVYWYQQSLDQGLQFLIQYYNGEERAKGNILERFSAQQFPDLHSELNLSSLELGDSALYFCASSLSPDRGYNEQFFGPGTRLTVL.